These 23 T cell receptor beta chains were all obtained from the same sample, sequenced in a study of blood T cell repertoires in COVID-19 (dated by TCRdb to about 2020). Libraries were made using the immunoSEQ multiplex PCR assay. TCRdb took this table from immuneACCESS and kept in-frame rearrangements with V and J called. Such tables lack part of the clones; where checked against another copy, unresolved V genes explain under half of the gap, and the rest is unexplained. In this sample the table shows 220,000 or so clones, under 90% of which occur a single time. The top ten clones comprise about 6% of the sample. Source material: peripheral blood. The receptors were sampled from a man aged 55 to 70 who had recovered from COVID-19.

The chain has TRBV10-3 and TRBJ2-1; 12 nucleotides line up with TRBD2. CDR3 size: 18 residues. V shed 3 bases and J 8 bases; nucleotides not matched to a gene: 14. Germline V gives CDR1 ENHRY, CDR2 SYGVKD. CDR3 region: CAISERVKGTSGSDEQFF. The DNA of the CDR3 is TGTGCCATCAGTGAACGCGTCAAGGGGACTAGCGGGTCCGATGAGCAGTTCTTC.

This clone was recorded a few times. This chain joins TRBV7-3 and TRBJ2-5, with D maybe TRBD1 (6 bases). The CDR3 is made up of 14 amino acids. Trimming stripped 1 base from V and 3 bases from J, with 9 bases between. Germline CDR1 is SGHTA and CDR2 is FQGTGA. The CDR3 reads CASSLIGGEETQYF. As DNA, the CDR3 is TGTGCCAGCAGCTTAATAGGGGGAGAAGAGACCCAGTACTTC.

The DNA for the CDR3 is TGTGCCAGCAGTTACTCTCGGACAGGGGTCTACGAGCAGTACTTC. Protein sequence: CASSYSRTGVYEQYF. V is TRBV6-5 and J is TRBJ2-7; 9 bases are shared with TRBD1. The CDR3 consists of 15 residues. CDR1 is MNHEY, CDR2 SVGAGI, per germline. J lost 3 bases, V lost 0 bases, and 3 bases had no gene match.

The chain carries TRBV6-1 and TRBJ1-5; 7 bases align to TRBD1. Germline V lookup: CDR1 MNHNS, CDR2 SASEGT. This CDR3 comprises 16 residues. V lost 4 bases and J lost 5; bases outside the gene matches: 11. CDR3 protein: CASSASSRGRDQPQHF. In DNA, the CDR3 is TGTGCCAGCAGTGCGAGTTCTAGGGGGCGCGATCAGCCCCAGCATTTT.

The CDR3 sequence is CASSLPDWQDTQYF. CDR3 nucleotides: TGTGCCAGCAGCCTACCGGACTGGCAAGATACGCAGTATTTT. J is TRBJ2-3 and V is TRBV6-2 or TRBV6-3; maybe TRBD2 (5 bases). Per germline, CDR1 MNHEY and CDR2 SVGEGT. V gave up 6 bases and J gave up 5 bases, with 15 bases separating them. This CDR3 comprises 14 residues.

The chain carries TRBV9 and TRBJ1-3, with D perhaps TRBD1 (6 bases). Between the trimmed V and J ends, which lost 0 bases and 8 bases, there was a span of 15 bases. The CDR3 has 15 residues. From germline, CDR1 is SGDLS and CDR2 YYNGEE. Written as DNA, the CDR3 is TGTGCCAGCAGCGTAGCTATACAGGGCGGTGACACCATATATTTT. This sequence encodes CASSVAIQGGDTIYF.

The rearrangement links TRBV18 to TRBJ1-3, with D possibly TRBD1 on 6 matching bases. The V gene's germline CDR1 is KGHSH and CDR2 LQKENI. Between the trimmed V and J ends, which lost 2 bases and 0 bases, there was a span of 8 bases. The CDR3 consists of 15 residues. The CDR3 DNA reads as TGTGCCAGCTCACCAGGACAGACCTCTGGAAACACCATATATTTT. Translated, it gives CASSPGQTSGNTIYF.

This rearrangement joins TRBV18 to TRBJ2-1; 10 positions match TRBD2. The CDR3 has 15 amino acids. Germline-derived CDR1 and CDR2 are KGHSH and LQKENI. V dropped 6 bases and J dropped 6; count of bases not matched to a gene: 8. This chain's CDR3 is CASSLLAGVGNEQFF. The CDR3 nucleotides are TGTGCCAGCTCGCTTCTAGCGGGGGTCGGCAATGAGCAGTTCTTC.

The chain uses TRBV28 and TRBJ1-2, with D uncertain. V lost 3 bases and J lost 8, with 4 bases in between. The CDR3 spans 10 residues. The germline V gene has CDR1 MDHEN and CDR2 SYDVKM. The CDR3 DNA reads as TGTGCCAGCAGTTTGAGGGGCTACACCTTC. It codes for CASSLRGYTF.

The chain employs TRBV10-3 and TRBJ2-7, with D perhaps TRBD2 (7 bases). The CDR3 is 18 residues long. Trimming cost V 4 bases and J 3 bases, with 25 bases left between them. Germline V CDR1 and CDR2: ENHRY, SYGVKD. The CDR3 nucleotides read TGTGCCATCAGTGGCCGGACAGAGGATCTCGGGAGGTTCTACGAGCAGTACTTC. It yields the protein CAISGRTEDLGRFYEQYF.

The V and J genes are TRBV19 and TRBJ1-5; D unresolved. The CDR3 has 18 residues. Germline assignment: CDR1 LNHDA and CDR2 SQIVND (reference sequence). Deletions cut 1 base from V and 2 bases from J, with 18 bases between. The CDR3 nucleotides are TGTGCCAGTAGTATAGGTTGGAGGGCCAGAAGGGGCAATCAGCCCCAGCATTTT. Amino acids: CASSIGWRARRGNQPQHF.

This chain uses TRBV3-1 (or the pseudogene TRBV3-2) with TRBJ2-2, with D perhaps TRBD2 (5 bases). The CDR3 spans 16 residues. The V end was cut by 2 bases, the J end by 0 bases, with 10 bases between. Germline CDR1 and CDR2: LGHDT and YNNKEL (reference sequence). CDR3 in amino acids: CASSQYAGSNTGELFF. CDR3 nucleotide sequence: TGTGCCAGCAGCCAATACGCGGGTTCGAACACCGGGGAGCTGTTTTTT.

About this clone: At one boundary the junction diverges from the germline segment, which might be a read error. The chain is built from TRBV7-7 and TRBJ2-5; unclear D gene. This CDR3 spans 13 amino acids. The germline V gene has CDR1 SSHAT and CDR2 FNYEAQ (reference sequence). The CDR3 is CASSLQQQETQYF. The DNA for the CDR3 is TGTGCTAGCAGCTTGCAACAGCAAGAGACCCAGTACTTC.

This clone is a singleton in its sample. The V call is TRBV28, the J call TRBJ2-5; 7 bases fit TRBD1. The CDR3 runs 16 residues. CDR1 and CDR2 (germline): MDHEN, SYDVKM. V trimming: 6 bases; J trimming: 5 bases; junction bases outside the gene matches: 15. This CDR3 is CASSIPPGQNWETQYF. CDR3 DNA sequence: TGTGCCAGCAGCATACCTCCGGGACAGAACTGGGAGACCCAGTACTTC.

The chain joins TRBV6-5 to TRBJ1-2; 7 nucleotides agree with TRBD1. The V gene end was trimmed by 6 bases and the J gene end by 1 base; junction bases not matched to a gene: 8. The CDR3 is 15 amino acids. Germline values: CDR1 MNHEY, CDR2 SVGAGI. The CDR3 region has the DNA TGTGCCAGCAGACCTGAGGGGGCGTTTAACTATGGCTACACCTTC. It is translated as CASRPEGAFNYGYTF.

This clone is a singleton in its sample. The chain employs TRBV18 and TRBJ2-7; 7 bases align to TRBD2. The CDR3 consists of 13 residues. Germline trimming cut 6 bases from V and 1 base from J; bases unmatched to any gene: 3. Germline CDR1 KGHSH, CDR2 LQKENI. The CDR3 nucleotides read TGTGCCAGCTCGGCGGGAGCATCCTACGAGCAGTACTTC. Translating it yields CASSAGASYEQYF.

This chain uses TRBV18 with TRBJ1-6, with D maybe TRBD1 (6 bases). CDR3 length equals 15 residues. Germline CDR1 is KGHSH and CDR2 is LQKENI. Trimming removed 6 bases at V and 8 bases at J, with 17 bases between. CDR3 nucleotides: TGTGCCAGCTCTAGTAGCAGGGGAGAATATTCACCCCTCCACTTT. Protein sequence: CASSSSRGEYSPLHF.

The genes are TRBV6-6 and TRBJ2-1, with D perhaps matching TRBD2 (6 bases). V shed 6 bases and J shed 6 bases, with 18 bases lying between them. The CDR3 sequence is 15 residues long. Germline CDR1 and CDR2: MNHNY and SVGAGI (reference sequence). CDR3 nucleotide sequence: TGTGCCAGCAGCACTTCGGACGGGAGAATCAATGAGCAGTTCTTC. As protein: CASSTSDGRINEQFF.

This chain uses TRBV28 with TRBJ1-6; 9 positions match TRBD1. Germline V gene sequence: CDR1 MDHEN, CDR2 SYDVKM. V lost 4 bases to trimming and J lost 6 bases; unmatched junction nucleotides: 4. The CDR3 consists of 15 residues. Here the CDR3 DNA reads TGTGCCAGCAGTTCACGGACAGGGGTTAATTCACCCCTCCACTTT. Its protein product is CASSSRTGVNSPLHF.

This chain links TRBV5-3 with TRBJ2-3, with a weak D call TRBD1 (6 bases). TRBV5-3 is treated as an ORF (open reading frame) with a function not yet certain. V was clipped by 5 bases and J by 1 base, with 17 bases between them. The CDR3 extends over 16 amino acids. The CDR3 region has the DNA TGTGCCAGAAGGCCGGACAGACACGGCGGCACAGATACGCAGTATTTT. It translates to CARRPDRHGGTDTQYF.

The rearrangement links TRBV4-1 to TRBJ2-7; possibly TRBD1 for D (5 bases). Germline V gene data show CDR1 as MGHRA and CDR2 as YSYEKL. The CDR3 length is 14 residues. The ends were cut back, 1 base at V and 9 bases at J, with 16 bases in the middle. The CDR3 spells CASSQVVWGMVQYF. CDR3 nucleotides: TGCGCCAGCAGCCAAGTCGTGTGGGGCATGGTGCAGTACTTC.

A few counts support this clone. This chain uses TRBV6-5 with TRBJ1-6; D is uncertain. Germline CDR1 reads MNHEY; CDR2 reads SVGAGI. V lost 6 bases to trimming and J lost 8 bases, with 14 bases between them. The CDR3 totals 14 residues. The CDR3 sequence is CASRAESEYSPLHF. The CDR3 nucleotides read TGTGCCAGCAGAGCCGAAAGCGAGTATTCACCCCTCCACTTT.

V gene TRBV3-1 (or the pseudogene TRBV3-2) combines with J gene TRBJ1-1; tentatively, D is TRBD1 (6 bases). CDR3 length: 15 amino acids. Germline-derived CDR1 and CDR2 are LGHDT and YNNKEL (reference sequence). V lost 4 bases to trimming and J lost 5 bases, with 17 bases between them. The CDR3 loop reads CASSPTVGARTEAFF. CDR3 coding DNA: TGTGCCAGCAGCCCGACCGTGGGGGCGAGGACTGAAGCTTTCTTT.